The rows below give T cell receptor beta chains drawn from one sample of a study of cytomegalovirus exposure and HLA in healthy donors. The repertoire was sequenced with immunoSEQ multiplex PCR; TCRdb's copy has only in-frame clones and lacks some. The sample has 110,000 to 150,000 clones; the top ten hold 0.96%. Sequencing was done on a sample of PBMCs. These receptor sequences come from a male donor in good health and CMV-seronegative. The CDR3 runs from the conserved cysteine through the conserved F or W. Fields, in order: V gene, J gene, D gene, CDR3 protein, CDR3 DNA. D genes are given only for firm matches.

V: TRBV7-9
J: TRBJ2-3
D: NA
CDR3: CASSLVVRGATDTQYF
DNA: TGTGCCAGCAGCTTAGTTGTGCGGGGTGCCACAGATACGCAGTATTTT

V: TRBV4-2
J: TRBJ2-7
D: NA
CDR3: CASSQEQGPPEYF
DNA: TGTGCCAGCAGCCAAGAACAGGGACCGCCCGAGTACTTC

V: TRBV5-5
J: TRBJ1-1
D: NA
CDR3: CASSLLHVAFF
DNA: TGTGCCAGCAGCCTACTGCACGTAGCTTTCTTT

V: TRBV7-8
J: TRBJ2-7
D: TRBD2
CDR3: CASSLPQGLAGTYEQYF
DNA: TGTGCCAGCAGCTTACCCCAGGGACTAGCGGGCACCTACGAGCAGTACTTC

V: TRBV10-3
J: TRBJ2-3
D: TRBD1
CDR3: CAISSGQGADTQYF
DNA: TGTGCCATCAGTTCGGGACAGGGTGCAGATACGCAGTATTTT

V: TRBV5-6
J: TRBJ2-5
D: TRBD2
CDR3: CASSYGLAGEETQYF
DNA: TGTGCCAGCAGCTACGGACTAGCGGGAGAAGAGACCCAGTACTTC

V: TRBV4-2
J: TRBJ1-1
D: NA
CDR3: CASSQIRGKATEAFF
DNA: TGTGCCAGCAGCCAAATAAGAGGGAAGGCCACTGAAGCTTTCTTT

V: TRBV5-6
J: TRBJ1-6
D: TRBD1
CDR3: CASSLLRDRALNSPLHF
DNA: TGTGCCAGCAGCTTGCTCCGGGACAGGGCCCTTAATTCACCCCTCCACTTT

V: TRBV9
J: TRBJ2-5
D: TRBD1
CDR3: CASSHQWGQGASETQYF
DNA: TGTGCCAGCAGTCATCAATGGGGACAGGGTGCCTCAGAGACCCAGTACTTC

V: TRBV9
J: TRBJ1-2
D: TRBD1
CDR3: CASSVEGQGAYGYTF
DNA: TGTGCCAGCAGCGTAGAAGGACAGGGTGCCTATGGCTACACCTTC

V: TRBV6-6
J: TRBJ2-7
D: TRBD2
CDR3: CASSSPGLGSYEQYF
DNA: TGTGCCAGCAGCTCACCGGGACTAGGGTCCTACGAGCAGTACTTC

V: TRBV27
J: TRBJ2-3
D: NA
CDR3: CASSLWGNERDTQYF
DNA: TGTGCCAGCAGTTTATGGGGTAACGAGCGGGATACGCAGTATTTT

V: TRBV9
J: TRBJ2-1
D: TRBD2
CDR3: CASSPGTSGLAYNEQFF
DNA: TGTGCCAGCAGCCCTGGGACTAGCGGGCTTGCATACAATGAGCAGTTCTTC

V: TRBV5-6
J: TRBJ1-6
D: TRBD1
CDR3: CASSPRTGRNSPLHF
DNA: TGTGCCAGCAGCCCAAGGACAGGGAGGAATTCACCCCTCCACTTT

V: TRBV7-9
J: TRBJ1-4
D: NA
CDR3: CASSLVSEKLFF
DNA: TGTGCCAGCAGCTTAGTGTCGGAAAAACTGTTTTTT

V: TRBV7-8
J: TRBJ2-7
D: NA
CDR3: CASSPREGADYEQYF
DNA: TGTGCCAGCAGCCCCCGGGAGGGGGCTGACTACGAGCAGTACTTC

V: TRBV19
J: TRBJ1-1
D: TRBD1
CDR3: CASTRQGWVNTEAFF
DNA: TGTGCCAGTACAAGACAGGGGTGGGTTAACACTGAAGCTTTCTTT